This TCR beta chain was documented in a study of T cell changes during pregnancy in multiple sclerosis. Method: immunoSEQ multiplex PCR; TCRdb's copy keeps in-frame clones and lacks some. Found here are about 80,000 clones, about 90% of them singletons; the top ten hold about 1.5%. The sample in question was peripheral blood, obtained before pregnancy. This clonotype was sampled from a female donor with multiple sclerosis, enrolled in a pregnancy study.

CDR3 residues: CASSAGTEGTGNTIYF. Written as DNA, the CDR3 is TGTGCCAGCTCGGCGGGGACGGAAGGGACTGGAAACACCATATATTTT. The chain has TRBV9 and TRBJ1-3; the D gene is possibly TRBD1 (5 bases). Trimming pared 7 bases from V and 2 bases from J, leaving 19 bases between. This CDR3 contains 16 residues. Germline CDR1 is SGDLS and CDR2 is YYNGEE.